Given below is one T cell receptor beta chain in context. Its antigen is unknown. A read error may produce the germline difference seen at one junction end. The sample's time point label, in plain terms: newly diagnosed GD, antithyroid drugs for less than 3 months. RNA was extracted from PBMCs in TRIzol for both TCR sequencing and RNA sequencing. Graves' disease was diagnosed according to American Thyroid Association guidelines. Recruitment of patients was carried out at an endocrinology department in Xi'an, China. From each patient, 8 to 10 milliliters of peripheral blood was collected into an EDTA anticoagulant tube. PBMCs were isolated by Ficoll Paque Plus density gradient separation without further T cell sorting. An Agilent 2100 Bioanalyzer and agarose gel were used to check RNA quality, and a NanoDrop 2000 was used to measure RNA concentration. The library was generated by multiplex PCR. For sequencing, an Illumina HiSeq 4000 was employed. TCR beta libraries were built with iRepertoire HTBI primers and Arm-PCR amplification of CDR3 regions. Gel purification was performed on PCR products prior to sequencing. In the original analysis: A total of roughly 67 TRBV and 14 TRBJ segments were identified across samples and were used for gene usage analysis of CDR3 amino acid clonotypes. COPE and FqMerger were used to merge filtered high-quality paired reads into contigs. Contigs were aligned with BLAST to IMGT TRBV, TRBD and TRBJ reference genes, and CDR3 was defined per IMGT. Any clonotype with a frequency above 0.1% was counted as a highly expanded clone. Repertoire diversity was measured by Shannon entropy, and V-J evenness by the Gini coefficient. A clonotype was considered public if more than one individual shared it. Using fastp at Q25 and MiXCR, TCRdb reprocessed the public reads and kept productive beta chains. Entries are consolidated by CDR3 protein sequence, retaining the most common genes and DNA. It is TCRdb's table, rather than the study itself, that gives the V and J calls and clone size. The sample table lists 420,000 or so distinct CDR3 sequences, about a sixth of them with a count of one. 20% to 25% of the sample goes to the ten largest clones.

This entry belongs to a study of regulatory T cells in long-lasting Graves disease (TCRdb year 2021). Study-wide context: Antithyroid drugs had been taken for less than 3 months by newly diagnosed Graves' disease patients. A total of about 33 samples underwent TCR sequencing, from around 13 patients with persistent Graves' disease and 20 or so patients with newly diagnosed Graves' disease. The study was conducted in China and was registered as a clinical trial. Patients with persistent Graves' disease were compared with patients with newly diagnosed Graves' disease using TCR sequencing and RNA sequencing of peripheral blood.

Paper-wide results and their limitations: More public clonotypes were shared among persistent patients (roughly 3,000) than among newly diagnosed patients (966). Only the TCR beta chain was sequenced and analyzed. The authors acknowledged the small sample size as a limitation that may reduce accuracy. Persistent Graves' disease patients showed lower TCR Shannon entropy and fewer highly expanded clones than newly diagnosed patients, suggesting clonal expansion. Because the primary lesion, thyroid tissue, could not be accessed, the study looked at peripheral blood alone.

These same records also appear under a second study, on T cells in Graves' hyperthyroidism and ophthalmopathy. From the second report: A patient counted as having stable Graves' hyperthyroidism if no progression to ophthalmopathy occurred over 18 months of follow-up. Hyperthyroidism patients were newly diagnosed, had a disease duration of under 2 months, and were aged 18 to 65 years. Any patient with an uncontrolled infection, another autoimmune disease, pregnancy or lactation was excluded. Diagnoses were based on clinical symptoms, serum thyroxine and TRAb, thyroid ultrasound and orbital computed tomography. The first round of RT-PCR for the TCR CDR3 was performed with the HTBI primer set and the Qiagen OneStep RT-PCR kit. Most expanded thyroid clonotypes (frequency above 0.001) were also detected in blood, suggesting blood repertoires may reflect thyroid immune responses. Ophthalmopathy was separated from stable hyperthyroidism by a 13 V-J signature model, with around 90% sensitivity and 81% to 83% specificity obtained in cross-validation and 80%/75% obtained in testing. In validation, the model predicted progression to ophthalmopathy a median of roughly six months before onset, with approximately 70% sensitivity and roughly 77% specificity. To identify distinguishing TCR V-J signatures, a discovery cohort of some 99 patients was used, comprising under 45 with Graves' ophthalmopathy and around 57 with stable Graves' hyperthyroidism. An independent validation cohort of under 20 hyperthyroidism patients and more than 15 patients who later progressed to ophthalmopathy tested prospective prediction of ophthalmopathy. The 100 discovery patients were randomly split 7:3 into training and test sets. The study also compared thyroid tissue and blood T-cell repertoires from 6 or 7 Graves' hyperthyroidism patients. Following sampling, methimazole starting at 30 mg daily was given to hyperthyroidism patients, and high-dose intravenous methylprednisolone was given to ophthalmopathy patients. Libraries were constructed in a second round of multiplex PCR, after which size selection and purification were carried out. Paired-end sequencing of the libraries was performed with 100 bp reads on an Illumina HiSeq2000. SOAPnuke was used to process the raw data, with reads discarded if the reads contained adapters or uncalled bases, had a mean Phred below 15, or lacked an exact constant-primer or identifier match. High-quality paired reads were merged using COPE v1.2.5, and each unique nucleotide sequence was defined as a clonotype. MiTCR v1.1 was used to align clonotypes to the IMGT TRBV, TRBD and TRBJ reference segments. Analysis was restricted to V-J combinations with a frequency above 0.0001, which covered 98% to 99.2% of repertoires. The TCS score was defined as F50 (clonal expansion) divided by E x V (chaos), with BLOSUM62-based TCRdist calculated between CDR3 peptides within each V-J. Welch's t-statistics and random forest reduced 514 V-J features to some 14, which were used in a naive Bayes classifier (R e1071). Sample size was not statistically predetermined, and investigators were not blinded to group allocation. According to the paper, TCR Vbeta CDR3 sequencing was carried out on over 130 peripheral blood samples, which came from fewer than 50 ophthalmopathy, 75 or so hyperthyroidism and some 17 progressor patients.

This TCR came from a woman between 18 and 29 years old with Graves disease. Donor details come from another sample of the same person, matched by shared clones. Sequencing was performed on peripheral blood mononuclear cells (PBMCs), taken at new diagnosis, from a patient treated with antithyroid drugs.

Read as DNA, the sequence is TGCGCCAGCAGCCCCAGACTAGCGGGAGCATCGGATACGCAGTGTTTT. This encodes CASSPRLAGASDTQCF. The chain was built from TRBV5-1 and TRBJ2-3, and TRBD2 aligns with 12 junction nucleotides. From cysteine to phenylalanine, the CDR3 is 16 amino acids long. CDR3 DNA only is kept here, 48 bases in frame from base 1. CDR1 and CDR2 were assigned from the germline V gene as SGHRS and YFSETQ.